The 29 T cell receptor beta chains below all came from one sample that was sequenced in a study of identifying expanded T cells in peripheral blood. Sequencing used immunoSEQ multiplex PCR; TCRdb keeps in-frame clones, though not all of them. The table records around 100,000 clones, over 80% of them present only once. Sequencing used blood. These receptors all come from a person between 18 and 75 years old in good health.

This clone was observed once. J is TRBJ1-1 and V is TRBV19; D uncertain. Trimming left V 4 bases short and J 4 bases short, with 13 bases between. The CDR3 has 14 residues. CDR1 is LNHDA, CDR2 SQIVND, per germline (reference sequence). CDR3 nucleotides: TGTGCCAGTAGTAATCCAGCTATGAGCACTGAAGCTTTCTTT. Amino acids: CASSNPAMSTEAFF. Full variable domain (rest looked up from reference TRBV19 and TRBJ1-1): DGGITQSPKYLFRKEGQNVTLSCEQNLNHDAMYWYRQDPGQGLRLIYYSQIVNDFQKGDIAEGYSVSREKKESFPLTVTSAQKNPTAFYLCASSNPAMSTEAFFGQGTRLTVV.

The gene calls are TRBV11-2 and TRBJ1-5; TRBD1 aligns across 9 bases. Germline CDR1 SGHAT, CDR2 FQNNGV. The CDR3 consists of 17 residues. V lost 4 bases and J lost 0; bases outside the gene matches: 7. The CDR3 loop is CASSSGTGLYSNQPQHF. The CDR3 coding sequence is TGTGCCAGCAGCTCCGGGACAGGGCTGTATAGCAATCAGCCCCAGCATTTT.

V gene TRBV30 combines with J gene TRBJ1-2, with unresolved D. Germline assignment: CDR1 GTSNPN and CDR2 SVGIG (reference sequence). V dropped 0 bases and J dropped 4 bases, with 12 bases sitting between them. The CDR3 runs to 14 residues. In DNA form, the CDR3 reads TGTGCCTGGAGTGTAGGACGAGGGAGCTATGGCTACACCTTC. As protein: CAWSVGRGSYGYTF.

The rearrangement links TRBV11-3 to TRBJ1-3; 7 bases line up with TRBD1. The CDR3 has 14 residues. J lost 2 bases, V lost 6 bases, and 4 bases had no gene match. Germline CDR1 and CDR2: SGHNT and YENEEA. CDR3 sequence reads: CASSRQGAGNTIYF. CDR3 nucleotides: TGTGCCAGCAGTCGACAGGGCGCTGGAAACACCATATATTTT.

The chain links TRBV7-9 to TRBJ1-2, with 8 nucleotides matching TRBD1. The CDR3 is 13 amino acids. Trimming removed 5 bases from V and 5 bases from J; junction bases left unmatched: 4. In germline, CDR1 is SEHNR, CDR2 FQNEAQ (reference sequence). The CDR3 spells CASSPGGGYGYTF. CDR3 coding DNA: TGTGCCAGCAGCCCAGGGGGCGGTTATGGCTACACCTTC.

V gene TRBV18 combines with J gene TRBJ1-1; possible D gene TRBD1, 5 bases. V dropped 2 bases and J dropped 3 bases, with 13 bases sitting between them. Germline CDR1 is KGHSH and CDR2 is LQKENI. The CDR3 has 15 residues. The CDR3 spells CASSPEYSRDTEAFF. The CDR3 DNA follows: TGTGCCAGCTCACCAGAATATAGCAGGGACACTGAAGCTTTCTTT.

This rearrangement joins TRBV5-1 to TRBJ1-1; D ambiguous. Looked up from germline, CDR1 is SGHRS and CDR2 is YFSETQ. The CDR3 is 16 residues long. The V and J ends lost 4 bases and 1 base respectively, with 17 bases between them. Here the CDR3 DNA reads TGCGCCAGCAGCCTTCAGGTTAGTATAGGGAACACTGAAGCTTTCTTT. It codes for CASSLQVSIGNTEAFF.

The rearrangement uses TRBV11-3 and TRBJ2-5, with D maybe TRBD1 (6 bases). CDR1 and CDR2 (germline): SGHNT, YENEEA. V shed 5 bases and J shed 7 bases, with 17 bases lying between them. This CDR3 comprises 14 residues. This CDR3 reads CASSPRTAPGTQYF. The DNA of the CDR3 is TGTGCCAGCAGCCCGCGGACAGCCCCGGGGACCCAGTACTTC.

This CDR3 reads CASSGSDRAGNTIYF. The CDR3 nucleotides are TGCGCCAGCAGTGGTTCGGACAGGGCTGGAAACACCATATATTTT. V gene TRBV10-1 combines with J gene TRBJ1-3; 8 positions match TRBD1. Germline V CDR1 and CDR2: WNHNN, SYGVQD (reference sequence). V gave up 4 bases and J gave up 2 bases; unmatched junction bases: 4. The CDR3 sequence is 15 residues long.

CDR3 sequence reads: CASSLGVSEQFF. The CDR3 bases are TGTGCCAGCAGCTTAGGGGTTAGTGAGCAGTTCTTC. The chain couples TRBV11-3 to TRBJ2-1; D not resolved. The CDR3 extends over 12 amino acids. The germline V gene encodes CDR1 SGHNT and CDR2 YENEEA. The V gene lost 1 base and the J gene lost 9 bases, with 7 bases spanning the gap.

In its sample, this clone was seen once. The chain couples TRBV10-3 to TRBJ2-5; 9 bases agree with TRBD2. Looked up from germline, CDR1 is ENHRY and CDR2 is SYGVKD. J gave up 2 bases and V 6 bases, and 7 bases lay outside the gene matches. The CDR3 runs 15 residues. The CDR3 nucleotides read TGTGCCATCAGCAGAACTAGCGGGCAACAAGAGACCCAGTACTTC. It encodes CAISRTSGQQETQYF.

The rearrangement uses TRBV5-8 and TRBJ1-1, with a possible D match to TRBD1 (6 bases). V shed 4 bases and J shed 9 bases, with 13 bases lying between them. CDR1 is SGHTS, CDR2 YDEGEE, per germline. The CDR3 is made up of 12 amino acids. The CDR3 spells CASSTYRVKAFF. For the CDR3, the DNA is TGTGCCAGCAGCACCTACAGGGTTAAAGCTTTCTTT.

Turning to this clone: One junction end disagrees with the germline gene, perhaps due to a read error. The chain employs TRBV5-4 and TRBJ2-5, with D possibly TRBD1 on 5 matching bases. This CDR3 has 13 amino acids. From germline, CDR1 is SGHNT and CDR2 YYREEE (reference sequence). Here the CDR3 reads CASSQGQHGTQYF. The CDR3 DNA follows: TGCGCCAGCAGCCAGGGCCAGCACGGGACCCAGTACTTC.

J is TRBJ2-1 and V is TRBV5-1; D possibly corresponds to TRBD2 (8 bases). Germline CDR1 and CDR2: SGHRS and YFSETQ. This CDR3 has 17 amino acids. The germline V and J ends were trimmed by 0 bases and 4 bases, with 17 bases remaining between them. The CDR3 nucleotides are TGCGCCAGCAGCTTGGCCTCAAGCGGGGGACAGTACAATGAGCAGTTCTTC. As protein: CASSLASSGGQYNEQFF.

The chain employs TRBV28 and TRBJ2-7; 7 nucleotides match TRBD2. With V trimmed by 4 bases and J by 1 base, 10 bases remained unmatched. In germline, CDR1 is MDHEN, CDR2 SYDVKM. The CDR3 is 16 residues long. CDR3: CASSSPGRGRSYEQYF. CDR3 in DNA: TGTGCCAGCAGTTCCCCTGGGAGGGGTAGGTCCTACGAGCAGTACTTC.

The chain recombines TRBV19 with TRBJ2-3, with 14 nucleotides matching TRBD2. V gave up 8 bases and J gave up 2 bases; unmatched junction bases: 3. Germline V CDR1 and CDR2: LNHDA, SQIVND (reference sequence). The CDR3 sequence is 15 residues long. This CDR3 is CASRLAGGNTDTQYF. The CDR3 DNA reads TGTGCCAGTCGACTAGCGGGGGGGAACACAGATACGCAGTATTTT.

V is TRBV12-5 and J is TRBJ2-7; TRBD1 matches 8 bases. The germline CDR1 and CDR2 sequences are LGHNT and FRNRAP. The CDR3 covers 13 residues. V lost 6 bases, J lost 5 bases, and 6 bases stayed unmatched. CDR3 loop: CASGPDRDHEQYF. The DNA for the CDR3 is TGTGCTAGTGGCCCGGACAGGGACCACGAGCAGTACTTC. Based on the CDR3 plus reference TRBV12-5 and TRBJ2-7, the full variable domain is DARVTQTPRHKVTEMGQEVTMRCQPILGHNTVFWYRQTMMQGLELLAYFRNRAPLDDSGMPKDRFSAEMPDATLATLKIQPSEPRDSAVYFCASGPDRDHEQYFGPGTRLTVT.

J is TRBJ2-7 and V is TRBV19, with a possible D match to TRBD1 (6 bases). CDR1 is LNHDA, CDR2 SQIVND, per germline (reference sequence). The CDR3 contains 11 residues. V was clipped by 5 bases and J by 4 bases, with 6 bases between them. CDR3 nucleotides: TGTGCCAGTAGTCAGGGGTACGAGCAGTACTTC. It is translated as CASSQGYEQYF.

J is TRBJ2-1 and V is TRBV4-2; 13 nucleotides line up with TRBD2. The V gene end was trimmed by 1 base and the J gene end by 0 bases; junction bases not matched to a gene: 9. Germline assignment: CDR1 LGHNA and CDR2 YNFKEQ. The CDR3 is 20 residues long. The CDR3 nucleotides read TGTGCCAGCAGCCAAGTGGTTCGGGGACTAGCGGGAAGCTCCTACAATGAGCAGTTCTTC. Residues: CASSQVVRGLAGSSYNEQFF.

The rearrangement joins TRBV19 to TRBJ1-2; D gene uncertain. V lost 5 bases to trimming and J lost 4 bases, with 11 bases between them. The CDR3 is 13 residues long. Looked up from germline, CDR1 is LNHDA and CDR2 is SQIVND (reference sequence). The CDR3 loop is CASSRHRIYGYTF. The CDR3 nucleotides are TGTGCCAGTAGTCGACACCGAATCTATGGCTACACCTTC.

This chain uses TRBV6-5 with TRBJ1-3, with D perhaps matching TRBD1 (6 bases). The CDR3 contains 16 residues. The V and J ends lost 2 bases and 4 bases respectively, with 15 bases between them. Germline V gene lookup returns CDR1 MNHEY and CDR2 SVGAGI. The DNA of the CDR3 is TGTGCCAGCAGTTACGGGTCCCGGGGGCGAGGAAACACCATATATTTT. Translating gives CASSYGSRGRGNTIYF.

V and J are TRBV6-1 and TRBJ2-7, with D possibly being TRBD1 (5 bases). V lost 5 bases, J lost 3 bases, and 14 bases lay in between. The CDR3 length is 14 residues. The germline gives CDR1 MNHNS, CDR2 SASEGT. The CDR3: CASSSTVTIYEQYF. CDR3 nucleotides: TGTGCCAGCAGTTCGACAGTTACCATCTACGAGCAGTACTTC.

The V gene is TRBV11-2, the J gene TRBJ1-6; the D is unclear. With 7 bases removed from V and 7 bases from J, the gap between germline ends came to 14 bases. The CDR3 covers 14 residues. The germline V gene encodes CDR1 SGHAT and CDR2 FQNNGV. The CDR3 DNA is TGTGCCAGCAACTTGGATGGAGGGAATTCACCCCTCCACTTT. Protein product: CASNLDGGNSPLHF.

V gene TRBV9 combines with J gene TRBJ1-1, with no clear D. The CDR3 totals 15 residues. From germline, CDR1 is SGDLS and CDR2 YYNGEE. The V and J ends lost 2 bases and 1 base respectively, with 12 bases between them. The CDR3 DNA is TGTGCCAGCAGCGTTGCCGGACTATCGAACACTGAAGCTTTCTTT. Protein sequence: CASSVAGLSNTEAFF.

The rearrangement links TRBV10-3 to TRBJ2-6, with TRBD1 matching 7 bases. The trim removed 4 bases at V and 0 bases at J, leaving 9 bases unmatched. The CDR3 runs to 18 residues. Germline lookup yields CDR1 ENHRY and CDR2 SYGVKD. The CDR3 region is CAISGQGGGNSGANVLTF. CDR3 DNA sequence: TGTGCCATCAGTGGACAGGGTGGAGGCAACTCTGGGGCCAACGTCCTGACTTTC.

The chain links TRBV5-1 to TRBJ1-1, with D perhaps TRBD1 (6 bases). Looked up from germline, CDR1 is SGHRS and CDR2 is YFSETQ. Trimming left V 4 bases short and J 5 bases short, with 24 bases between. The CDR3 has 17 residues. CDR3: CASSLGQRGGRWTEAFF. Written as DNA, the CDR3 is TGCGCCAGCAGCCTCGGACAGCGGGGGGGGCGCTGGACTGAAGCTTTCTTT.

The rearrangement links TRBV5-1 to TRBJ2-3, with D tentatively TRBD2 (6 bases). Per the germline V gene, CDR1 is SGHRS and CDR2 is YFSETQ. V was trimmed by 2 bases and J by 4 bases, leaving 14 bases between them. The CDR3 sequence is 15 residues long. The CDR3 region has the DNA TGCGCCAGCAGCTTAGGGACTCCAGGTGCAGATACGCAGTATTTT. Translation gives CASSLGTPGADTQYF.

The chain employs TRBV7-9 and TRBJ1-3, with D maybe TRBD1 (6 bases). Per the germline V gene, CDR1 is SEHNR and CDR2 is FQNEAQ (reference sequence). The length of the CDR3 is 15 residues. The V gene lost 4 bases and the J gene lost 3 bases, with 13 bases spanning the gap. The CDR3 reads CASSYPGGLGNTIYF. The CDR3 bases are TGTGCCAGCAGCTACCCGGGGGGGCTTGGAAACACCATATATTTT.

The DNA for the CDR3 is TGCGCCAGCAGCCAGGTGGGGGGACAGGGAATGGTAGAGCAGTACTTC. This gives the protein CASSQVGGQGMVEQYF. The J gene is TRBJ2-7, the V gene TRBV4-1; 9 bases align to TRBD1. Germline trimming cut 3 bases from V and 7 bases from J; bases unmatched to any gene: 13. The CDR3 is made up of 16 amino acids. Germline CDR1 is MGHRA and CDR2 is YSYEKL.